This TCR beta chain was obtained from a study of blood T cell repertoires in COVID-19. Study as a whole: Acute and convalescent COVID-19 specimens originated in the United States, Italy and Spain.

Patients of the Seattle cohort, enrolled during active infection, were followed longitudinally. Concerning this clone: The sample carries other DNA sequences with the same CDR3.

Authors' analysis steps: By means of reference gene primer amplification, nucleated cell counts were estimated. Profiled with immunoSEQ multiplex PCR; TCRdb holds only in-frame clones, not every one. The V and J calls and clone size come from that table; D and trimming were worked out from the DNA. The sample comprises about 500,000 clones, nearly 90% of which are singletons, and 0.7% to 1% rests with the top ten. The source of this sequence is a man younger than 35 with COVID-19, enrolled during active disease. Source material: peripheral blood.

DNA for the CDR3: TGTGCCAGCAGCTTTAATGCCGGCCAACAGACCGAGCAGTACTTC. Translated: CASSFNAGQQTEQYF. The chain combines TRBV7-6 with TRBJ2-7; D ambiguous. Germline V gene lookup returns CDR1 SGHVS and CDR2 FNYEAQ. This CDR3 region has 15 residues. The germline V and J ends were trimmed by 3 bases and 6 bases, with 18 bases remaining between them.